This is a list of T cell receptor beta chains from one sample in a study of cytomegalovirus exposure and HLA in healthy donors. Sequencing used immunoSEQ multiplex PCR; TCRdb keeps in-frame clones, though not all of them. The data contain tens of thousands of clones, approximately 95% of them singletons. The source material was PBMCs. The receptors shown here come from a woman in her late teens or twenties in good health and CMV-seropositive. Each CDR3 is given with its conserved first and last residue. Each record gives: CDR3 protein, CDR3 DNA, V gene, J gene, clone size, D gene. The D gene is left open where the match is weak. Clone size appears in some rows only: once, few, many, or a class for an expanded clone.

cdr3_aa: CASSPHRQGRIGNTEAFF; cdr3_nt: TGTGCCAGCAGTCCCCACCGACAGGGGCGAATCGGGAACACTGAAGCTTTCTTT; v_call: TRBV5-7; j_call: TRBJ1-1; clone_size: -; d_call: TRBD1
cdr3_aa: CASSYPGQGNQPQHF; cdr3_nt: TGTGCCAGCAGTTATCCGGGACAGGGGAATCAGCCCCAGCATTTT; v_call: TRBV28; j_call: TRBJ1-5; clone_size: -; d_call: TRBD1
cdr3_aa: CASSPYQGSPTYEQYF; cdr3_nt: TGTGCCAGCAGCCCTTACCAGGGTAGTCCAACCTACGAGCAGTACTTC; v_call: TRBV28; j_call: TRBJ2-7; clone_size: -; d_call: -
cdr3_aa: CASSDRQGVGGYTF; cdr3_nt: TGTGCCAGCAGTGACCGACAGGGAGTCGGAGGCTACACCTTC; v_call: TRBV2; j_call: TRBJ1-2; clone_size: -; d_call: TRBD1
cdr3_aa: CASSLTYGGQPRSGELFF; cdr3_nt: TGTGCCAGCAGTTTAACATACGGAGGTCAGCCCAGGTCCGGGGAGCTGTTTTTT; v_call: TRBV28; j_call: TRBJ2-2; clone_size: once; d_call: -
cdr3_aa: CSVGAGGGQPQHF; cdr3_nt: TGCAGCGTGGGGGCAGGGGGCGGTCAGCCCCAGCATTTT; v_call: TRBV29-1; j_call: TRBJ1-5; clone_size: -; d_call: TRBD1
cdr3_aa: CASSFFRSGGVSEAFF; cdr3_nt: TGTGCCAGCAGTTTTTTCCGGTCGGGGGGAGTTTCTGAAGCTTTCTTT; v_call: TRBV28; j_call: TRBJ1-1; clone_size: once; d_call: -
cdr3_aa: CASSLALGRGYYNEQFF; cdr3_nt: TGTGCCAGCAGCCTAGCCCTAGGGCGGGGGTACTACAATGAGCAGTTCTTC; v_call: TRBV7-9; j_call: TRBJ2-1; clone_size: -; d_call: TRBD2
cdr3_aa: CASTVTGELFF; cdr3_nt: TGTGCCAGCACGGTCACCGGGGAGCTGTTTTTT; v_call: TRBV5-8; j_call: TRBJ2-2; clone_size: -; d_call: -
cdr3_aa: CASSPRQGRDGYTF; cdr3_nt: TGTGCCAGCTCACCCAGACAGGGAAGGGATGGCTACACCTTC; v_call: TRBV18; j_call: TRBJ1-2; clone_size: -; d_call: TRBD1
cdr3_aa: CASSTDWGNTIYF; cdr3_nt: TGCGCCAGCAGCACCGACTGGGGAAACACCATATATTTT; v_call: TRBV5-1; j_call: TRBJ1-3; clone_size: -; d_call: -
cdr3_aa: CASSQDRNREKTEAFF; cdr3_nt: TGCGCCAGCAGCCAAGATCGGAACAGGGAAAAGACTGAAGCTTTCTTT; v_call: TRBV4-3; j_call: TRBJ1-1; clone_size: -; d_call: -
cdr3_aa: CASSQGWTEAFF; cdr3_nt: TGTGCCAGTTCACAGGGCTGGACTGAAGCTTTCTTT; v_call: TRBV19; j_call: TRBJ1-1; clone_size: -; d_call: -
cdr3_aa: CASTERTSGYEQYF; cdr3_nt: TGTGCCAGCACCGAAAGGACTAGCGGCTACGAGCAGTACTTC; v_call: TRBV2; j_call: TRBJ2-7; clone_size: -; d_call: TRBD2
cdr3_aa: CASHSDRSRGLWYGYTF; cdr3_nt: TGTGCCAGCCACTCAGATAGATCCAGGGGGCTATGGTATGGCTACACCTTC; v_call: TRBV28; j_call: TRBJ1-2; clone_size: -; d_call: TRBD1
cdr3_aa: CAWSVQHGSYEQYF; cdr3_nt: TGTGCCTGGAGTGTACAGCATGGCTCCTACGAGCAGTACTTC; v_call: TRBV30; j_call: TRBJ2-7; clone_size: -; d_call: -
cdr3_aa: CASSGTRGTEAFF; cdr3_nt: TGCGCCAGCAGCGGTACGCGCGGGACTGAAGCTTTCTTT; v_call: TRBV5-1; j_call: TRBJ1-1; clone_size: -; d_call: -
cdr3_aa: CASTPTPQENTQYF; cdr3_nt: TGTGCCAGCACCCCAACTCCCCAAGAGAATACGCAGTATTTT; v_call: TRBV5-5; j_call: TRBJ2-3; clone_size: -; d_call: -
cdr3_aa: CASSVAGGEYNEQFF; cdr3_nt: TGTGCCAGCAGCGTAGCTGGCGGAGAGTACAATGAGCAGTTCTTC; v_call: TRBV9; j_call: TRBJ2-1; clone_size: -; d_call: -
cdr3_aa: CAWSKETGRTEAFF; cdr3_nt: TGTGCCTGGAGTAAGGAGACAGGGAGGACTGAAGCTTTCTTT; v_call: TRBV30; j_call: TRBJ1-1; clone_size: -; d_call: TRBD1
cdr3_aa: CASSQEKGTGGETYEQYF; cdr3_nt: TGCGCCAGCAGCCAAGAAAAAGGGACAGGAGGGGAAACCTACGAGCAGTACTTC; v_call: TRBV4-1; j_call: TRBJ2-7; clone_size: -; d_call: TRBD1
cdr3_aa: CASRSTRRNSPLHF; cdr3_nt: TGTGCCAGCAGGTCCACGAGGAGGAATTCACCCCTCCACTTT; v_call: TRBV28; j_call: TRBJ1-6; clone_size: -; d_call: -
cdr3_aa: CASSQEWSPREKLFF; cdr3_nt: TGTGCCAGCAGCCAAGAGTGGTCCCCTCGGGAAAAACTGTTTTTT; v_call: TRBV4-2; j_call: TRBJ1-4; clone_size: -; d_call: -
cdr3_aa: CTSSLGLAGVEQYF; cdr3_nt: TGCACCAGCAGCCTTGGACTAGCGGGGGTCGAGCAGTACTTC; v_call: TRBV1; j_call: TRBJ2-7; clone_size: -; d_call: -
cdr3_aa: CASSEQGGNTEAFF; cdr3_nt: TGCGCCAGCAGCGAACAGGGCGGGAACACTGAAGCTTTCTTT; v_call: TRBV5-1; j_call: TRBJ1-1; clone_size: -; d_call: -
cdr3_aa: CASSFSDRGSSNSPLHF; cdr3_nt: TGCGCCAGCAGCTTCTCGGACAGGGGAAGTTCTAATTCACCCCTCCACTTT; v_call: TRBV5-1; j_call: TRBJ1-6; clone_size: -; d_call: TRBD1
cdr3_aa: CAISESRQGADYGYTF; cdr3_nt: TGTGCCATCAGTGAGTCGAGGCAGGGGGCGGACTATGGCTACACCTTC; v_call: TRBV10-3; j_call: TRBJ1-2; clone_size: -; d_call: TRBD1
cdr3_aa: CASSEGLSSGSPDTQYF; cdr3_nt: TGTGCCAGCAGTGAAGGTCTTAGCTCCGGATCTCCAGATACGCAGTATTTT; v_call: TRBV6-1; j_call: TRBJ2-3; clone_size: -; d_call: -
cdr3_aa: CASRRGTDSNQPQHF; cdr3_nt: TGTGCCAGCAGGAGGGGGACGGATAGCAATCAGCCCCAGCATTTT; v_call: TRBV2; j_call: TRBJ1-5; clone_size: -; d_call: -
cdr3_aa: CASSQVQGEAFF; cdr3_nt: TGTGCCAGCAGTCAAGTACAGGGGGAAGCTTTCTTT; v_call: TRBV6-1; j_call: TRBJ1-1; clone_size: -; d_call: TRBD1
cdr3_aa: CASSDLASAGQPQHF; cdr3_nt: TGTGCCAGCAGTGACCTGGCCTCAGCGGGTCAGCCCCAGCATTTT; v_call: TRBV2; j_call: TRBJ1-5; clone_size: -; d_call: -
cdr3_aa: CASSKILSGYGYTF; cdr3_nt: TGTGCCAGCAGCAAAATCCTGAGTGGCTATGGCTACACCTTC; v_call: TRBV28; j_call: TRBJ1-2; clone_size: -; d_call: -
cdr3_aa: CASSLSRRHPSYEQYF; cdr3_nt: TGTGCCAGCAGTTTATCTCGGCGGCACCCCTCCTACGAGCAGTACTTC; v_call: TRBV28; j_call: TRBJ2-7; clone_size: once; d_call: -
cdr3_aa: CASSLGGGSPPYNEQFF; cdr3_nt: TGTGCCAGCAGCTTAGGGGGCGGGAGTCCACCCTACAATGAGCAGTTCTTC; v_call: TRBV7-9; j_call: TRBJ2-1; clone_size: -; d_call: TRBD2
cdr3_aa: CSVASSGGREGTQYF; cdr3_nt: TGCAGCGTTGCTTCGTCGGGGGGACGGGAGGGAACGCAGTATTTT; v_call: TRBV29-1; j_call: TRBJ2-3; clone_size: -; d_call: TRBD2
cdr3_aa: CASSGAGYEQYF; cdr3_nt: TGTGCCAGCAGCGGTGCAGGCTACGAGCAGTACTTC; v_call: TRBV4-2; j_call: TRBJ2-7; clone_size: -; d_call: -
cdr3_aa: CASSFREKNIQYF; cdr3_nt: TGTGCCAGCAGCTTCAGGGAAAAAAACATTCAGTACTTC; v_call: TRBV5-5; j_call: TRBJ2-4; clone_size: -; d_call: -